This T cell receptor beta chain was found in a study of T cell responses to AZD1222 COVID-19 vaccine. Whole-study findings and limits: In the spike-specific TCR repertoire, nearly half reportedly target unmutated variant regions. Spike-specific TCR repertoires showed rising breadth and depth after two AZD1222 doses. Scientists sampled the repertoires only once the peak T cell response had passed.

Sequenced by immunoSEQ multiplex PCR; TCRdb stores in-frame clones only, minus some. The sample lists approximately 90,000 clones, 85% to 90% occurring once. With 5 bases clipped from V and 3 bases from J, the junction kept 9 bases outside the gene matches. The CDR3 length is 16 residues. Germline CDR1 is MNHEY and CDR2 is SVGEGT. Turning to this clone: Its antigen is still unknown.

Sequenced here: peripheral blood, sampled on day 0 of AZD1222 vaccination. This chain links TRBV6-2 or TRBV6-3 with TRBJ2-7; 11 positions match TRBD2. The sequence was collected from an adult in good health. CDR3 sequence reads: CASSGLYTSGGYEQYF. The CDR3 DNA is TGTGCCAGCAGTGGACTTTATACTAGCGGGGGCTACGAGCAGTACTTC.